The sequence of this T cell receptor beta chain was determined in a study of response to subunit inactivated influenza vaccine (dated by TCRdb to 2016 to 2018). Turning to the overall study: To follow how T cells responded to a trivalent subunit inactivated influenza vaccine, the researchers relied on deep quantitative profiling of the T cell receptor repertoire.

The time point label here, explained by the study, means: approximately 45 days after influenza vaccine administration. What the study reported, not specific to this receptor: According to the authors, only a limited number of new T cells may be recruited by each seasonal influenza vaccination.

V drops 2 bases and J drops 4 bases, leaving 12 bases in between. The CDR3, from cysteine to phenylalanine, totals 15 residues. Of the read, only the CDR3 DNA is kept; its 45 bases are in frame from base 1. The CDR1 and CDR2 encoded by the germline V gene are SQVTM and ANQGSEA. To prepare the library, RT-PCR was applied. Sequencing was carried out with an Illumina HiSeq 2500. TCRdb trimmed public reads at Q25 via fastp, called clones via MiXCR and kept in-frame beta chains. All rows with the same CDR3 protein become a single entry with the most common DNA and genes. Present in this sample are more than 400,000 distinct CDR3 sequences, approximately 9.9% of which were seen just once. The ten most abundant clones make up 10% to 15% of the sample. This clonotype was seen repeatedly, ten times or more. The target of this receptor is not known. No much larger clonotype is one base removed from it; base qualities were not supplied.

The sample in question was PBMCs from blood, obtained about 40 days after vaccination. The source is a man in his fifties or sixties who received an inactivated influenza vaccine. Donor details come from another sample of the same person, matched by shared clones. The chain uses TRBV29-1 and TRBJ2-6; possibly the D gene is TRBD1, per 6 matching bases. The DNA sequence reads TGCAGCGTTGAAATAGGACAGCCCGGGGCCAACGTCCTGACTTTC. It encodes CSVEIGQPGANVLTF.